The 12 T cell receptor beta chains in this list originate from one sample, sequenced in a study of T-cell reconstitution after alpha-beta-depleted transplantation in children. Unique molecular identifiers were used in preparing the TCRbeta library. TCRdb ran MiXCR on the PCR reads and lists one entry per CDR3 protein. Of around 380,000 distinct CDR3 sequences in the sample, under 13% were seen once. This sample comprised PBMCs from the stem cell graft donor, obtained from the stem cell graft. The source of these receptors is a human donor who donated a stem cell graft to a child with acute myeloid leukemia.

This clonotype was picked up a small number of times. The V call is TRBV5-6, the J call TRBJ2-3; perhaps TRBD1 as D (5 bases). Germline V gives CDR1 SGHDT, CDR2 YYEEEE. This CDR3 has 15 residues. V was trimmed by 3 bases and J by 5 bases, leaving 16 bases between them. This CDR3 is CASSSPRGAEDTQYF. DNA for the CDR3: TGTGCCAGCAGCTCCCCTAGGGGTGCGGAAGATACGCAGTATTTT.

This clonotype appeared a few times. The chain recombines TRBV5-6 with TRBJ1-2; no firm D call. V lost 3 bases to trimming and J lost 7 bases, with 10 bases between them. Per the germline V gene, CDR1 is SGHDT and CDR2 is YYEEEE. The CDR3 has 12 residues. CDR3 residues: CASSYEEIGYTF. For the CDR3, the DNA is TGTGCCAGCAGCTATGAGGAAATTGGCTACACCTTC.

This clonotype has a handful of counts. The rearrangement joins TRBV7-9 to TRBJ2-7; TRBD1 matches at 8 bases. The CDR3 is 15 amino acids. The germline V gene encodes CDR1 SEHNR and CDR2 FQNEAQ (reference sequence). The V gene end was trimmed by 5 bases and the J gene end by 3 bases; junction bases not matched to a gene: 9. This chain's CDR3 is CASSTDDRGDYEQYF. The DNA for the CDR3 is TGTGCCAGCAGCACCGATGACAGGGGTGACTACGAGCAGTACTTC.

Ten or more counts support this clonotype. The chain couples TRBV7-8 to TRBJ2-5; unclear D gene. In germline, CDR1 is SGHVS, CDR2 FQNEAQ. Trimming took 2 bases from V and 4 from J, leaving 11 bases between them. This CDR3 region has 14 residues. The CDR3 region has the DNA TGTGCCAGCAGCTTAAGGCAGTCTAGAGAGACCCAGTACTTC. Amino acid sequence: CASSLRQSRETQYF.

This clonotype was counted at least ten times. J is TRBJ1-3 and V is TRBV12-3 or TRBV12-4; the D gene is possibly TRBD1 (6 bases). V was trimmed by 0 bases and J by 8 bases, leaving 11 bases between them. The CDR3 length is 14 residues. This CDR3 is CASSLAGAEDTIYF. CDR3 in DNA: TGTGCCAGCAGTTTAGCGGGGGCTGAAGACACCATATATTTT.

The sample holds a few counts of this clonotype. V is TRBV5-1 and J is TRBJ2-3; 8 positions agree with TRBD2. Looked up from germline, CDR1 is SGHRS and CDR2 is YFSETQ. The CDR3 has 15 residues. V trimming: 2 bases; J trimming: 5 bases; junction bases outside the gene matches: 7. The CDR3 sequence: CASSLGSGRLDTQYF. CDR3 bases: TGCGCCAGCAGCTTAGGGAGCGGGAGATTAGATACGCAGTATTTT.

This clonotype was seen only a few times. The chain has TRBV20-1 and TRBJ2-1, with TRBD2 matching over 11 bases. CDR3 length: 16 residues. The V segment lost 0 bases and the J segment 8 bases; nucleotides outside the gene matches: 9. CDR1 and CDR2 from the germline V gene are DFQATT and SNEGSKA (reference sequence). This CDR3 is CSARDESSGRWYEQFF. CDR3 bases: TGCAGTGCTAGAGATGAGTCTAGCGGGAGGTGGTATGAGCAGTTCTTC.

This clonotype was observed a few times. The V call is TRBV12-3 or TRBV12-4, the J call TRBJ2-1; 7 bases align to TRBD1. Trimming removed 4 bases from V and 4 bases from J; junction bases left unmatched: 13. This CDR3 is built from 17 residues. The CDR3 DNA sequence: TGTGCCAGCAGTTCAACCCGGCCGGGGACAGTTTACAATGAGCAGTTCTTC. It encodes CASSSTRPGTVYNEQFF.

There are a few counts of this clonotype. The chain carries TRBV21-1 and TRBJ2-2; TRBD1 reflects the table's D call only, with no check against the DNA. TRBV21-1 is a pseudogene. The CDR3 length is 21 residues. DNA for the CDR3: TGTGCCAGCAGCAAAAAGATGGCAGGGAACGATTCAACCATCCGAGACGGGGAGCTGTTTTTT. It encodes CASSKKMAGNDSTIRDGELFF.

The J gene is TRBJ2-2, the V gene TRBV11-2; perhaps TRBD1 as D (5 bases). CDR3 length equals 17 residues. The V and J ends lost 1 base and 5 bases respectively, with 17 bases between them. The germline gives CDR1 SGHAT, CDR2 FQNNGV. The CDR3 is CASSLGVWGAKTGELFF. The CDR3 coding sequence is TGTGCCAGCAGCTTAGGGGTTTGGGGCGCTAAGACCGGGGAGCTGTTTTTT.

This clonotype was recorded at least ten times. The J gene is TRBJ2-2, the V gene TRBV7-9; D remains unclear. The germline V gene encodes CDR1 SEHNR and CDR2 FQNEAQ (reference sequence). This CDR3 has 13 residues. Trimming removed 1 base from V and 4 bases from J, with 4 bases in between. In nucleotides, the CDR3 is TGTGCCAGCAGCTTAGAACTCACCGGGGAGCTGTTTTTT. Residues: CASSLELTGELFF.

This clonotype was picked up a small number of times. This chain uses TRBV27 with TRBJ2-5, with a tentative D call TRBD2 (6 bases). Trimming stripped 3 bases from V and 5 bases from J, with 10 bases between. The CDR3 extends over 13 amino acids. Germline V gene lookup returns CDR1 MNHEY and CDR2 SMNVEV (reference sequence). CDR3 sequence (DNA): TGTGCCAGCAGTTTCCTGGAGGGGGAGACCCAGTACTTC. Its translation: CASSFLEGETQYF.